The 13 T cell receptor beta chains below come from one sample, sequenced in a study of blood T cell repertoires in COVID-19. Profiling relied on immunoSEQ multiplex PCR, and the TCRdb table lists in-frame clones only, not all of them. The sample has about 220,000 clones, about 88% seen once. The material sequenced was PBMCs or T cells enriched from blood (not recorded which). The origin of the receptors is a woman aged 30 to 39 who had recovered from COVID-19.

V gene TRBV2 combines with J gene TRBJ2-3; 7 nucleotides match TRBD2. The V gene's germline CDR1 is SNHLY and CDR2 FYNNEI. The CDR3 runs 16 residues. The J segment lost 3 bases and the V segment lost 4 bases, leaving 10 bases of the junction unmatched. The CDR3 loop reads CASSADHSLATDTQYF. The CDR3 DNA follows: TGTGCCAGCAGTGCAGATCACTCACTAGCGACAGATACGCAGTATTTT.

In this sample, this clone turned up once. The J gene is TRBJ2-3, the V gene TRBV5-1; TRBD2 matches at 13 bases. CDR3 length: 15 residues. The J segment lost 7 bases and the V segment lost 2 bases, leaving 4 bases of the junction unmatched. CDR1 SGHRS and CDR2 YFSETQ come from the germline V gene. CDR3 coding DNA: TGCGCCAGCAGCTTAACTAGCGGGGGGGCCCATACGCAGTATTTT. Residues: CASSLTSGGAHTQYF.

Only one count was recorded for this clone. The chain couples TRBV5-5 to TRBJ1-1; D uncertain. Germline V gene data show CDR1 as SGHKS and CDR2 as YYEKEE (reference sequence). This CDR3 has 14 amino acids. V lost 4 bases and J lost 10, with 20 bases in between. CDR3 in amino acids: CASSNRQALLGAFF. In DNA, the CDR3 is TGTGCCAGCAGCAACCGGCAGGCCCTGTTGGGAGCTTTCTTT.

The chain joins TRBV5-6 to TRBJ2-7, with 9 bases that match TRBD1. Germline values: CDR1 SGHDT, CDR2 YYEEEE. The CDR3 has 14 amino acids. V was clipped by 3 bases and J by 4 bases; unmatched bases: 5. The CDR3 here is CASSSGQGRYEQYF. DNA of the CDR3: TGTGCCAGCAGCTCGGGACAGGGCAGATACGAGCAGTACTTC.

The chain uses TRBV4-1 and TRBJ1-1; 8 bases map to TRBD1. Germline CDR1 reads MGHRA; CDR2 reads YSYEKL. CDR3 length equals 15 residues. The J segment lost 1 base and the V segment lost 4 bases, leaving 5 bases of the junction unmatched. CDR3 in DNA: TGCGCCAGCAGCCCAAGACAGGGGTGGAACACTGAAGCTTTCTTT. Encoded protein: CASSPRQGWNTEAFF.

This chain uses TRBV5-1 with TRBJ1-5; D unclear. The ends were cut back, 2 bases at V and 4 bases at J, with 10 bases in the middle. Germline V gene lookup returns CDR1 SGHRS and CDR2 YFSETQ. CDR3 length: 14 residues. CDR3 sequence (DNA): TGCGCCAGCAGCTTCGGGGTCGGGAATCAGCCCCAGCATTTT. Its protein is CASSFGVGNQPQHF.

A single count supports this clone. The genes are TRBV6-5 and TRBJ1-1, with D hard to call. V was cut by 0 bases and J by 7 bases, with 15 bases left in between. The CDR3 runs to 15 residues. CDR1 and CDR2 (germline): MNHEY, SVGAGI. CDR3 residues: CASSYSTGRTDEAFF. CDR3 in DNA: TGTGCCAGCAGTTACTCTACGGGGAGAACCGATGAAGCTTTCTTT.

The gene calls are TRBV29-1 and TRBJ2-2, with TRBD1 identical over 7 bases. The length of the CDR3 is 12 residues. V dropped 6 bases and J dropped 6; count of bases not matched to a gene: 4. Germline loops: CDR1 SQVTM, CDR2 ANQGSEA. The CDR3 is CSVTGLAGELFF. The CDR3 DNA reads TGCAGCGTGACAGGGTTGGCCGGGGAGCTGTTTTTT.

This chain connects TRBV19 to TRBJ1-5, with D possibly TRBD1 on 6 matching bases. The CDR3 consists of 15 residues. Germline CDR1 reads LNHDA; CDR2 reads SQIVND (reference sequence). Between the trimmed V and J ends, which lost 5 bases and 2 bases, there was a span of 13 bases. This chain's CDR3 is CASSQGREGNQPQHF. In DNA form, the CDR3 reads TGTGCCAGTAGTCAGGGGAGGGAGGGCAATCAGCCCCAGCATTTT.

The CDR3: CASSQDRWNTEAFF. In nucleotides, the CDR3 is TGCGCCAGCAGCCAAGATCGGTGGAACACTGAAGCTTTCTTT. This chain uses TRBV4-3 with TRBJ1-1; unclear D gene. Germline V CDR1 and CDR2: LGHNA, YSLEER. The V and J ends lost 0 bases and 1 base respectively, with 6 bases between them. CDR3 length: 14 residues.

The genes are TRBV6-1 and TRBJ2-3; possible D gene TRBD2, 6 bases. The CDR3 loop spans 13 amino acids. The ends were cut back, 0 bases at V and 9 bases at J, with 10 bases in the middle. Germline CDR1 MNHNS, CDR2 SASEGT. CDR3: CASSEAQGGTQYF. DNA for the CDR3: TGTGCCAGCAGTGAAGCCCAAGGAGGGACGCAGTATTTT.

This clone was seen more than once but under ten times. DNA for the CDR3: TGTGCCAGCACCGCAAACAGGGATAACTATGGCTACACCTTC. The encoded protein is CASTANRDNYGYTF. This chain links TRBV7-2 with TRBJ1-2; D is possibly TRBD1 (6 bases). Trimming took 7 bases from V and 1 from J, leaving 13 bases between them. The CDR3 is 14 amino acids. Germline CDR1 SGHTA, CDR2 FQGNSA.

In DNA form, the CDR3 reads TGTGCCAGCGCGCCAGGGGATGGGGGCAATCAGCCCCAGCATTTT. Translating gives CASAPGDGGNQPQHF. The chain combines TRBV27 with TRBJ1-5; D perhaps matches TRBD1 (6 bases). This CDR3 contains 15 residues. Trimming removed 8 bases from V and 2 bases from J, with 16 bases in between. From germline, CDR1 is MNHEY and CDR2 SMNVEV (reference sequence).